The clone carrying this T cell receptor beta chain was seen only a few times. TCRdb's copy holds only in-frame clones and misses some; the assay was immunoSEQ multiplex PCR. Among several thousand clones listed, roughly 76% were seen once. Between the trimmed V and J ends, which lost 4 bases and 7 bases, there was a span of 19 bases. The CDR3 length is 15 residues. The germline gives CDR1 LGHNA, CDR2 YNFKEQ. This specimen comes from a study of neoadjuvant nivolumab and ipilimumab in lung cancer. The chain couples TRBV4-2 to TRBJ1-2; a weak D match, TRBD1 (6 bases). The receptor comes from an adult with non-small cell lung cancer. Some clones in this sample may be carry-over from other donors' samples. The sample here was normal lung tissue adjacent to the tumor, taken after neoadjuvant nivolumab, alone or with ipilimumab, at or shortly before surgery. CDR3 DNA sequence: TGTGCCAGCAGCCCAGACGGACAGCCAACTGGTGGCTACACCTTC. This codes for CASSPDGQPTGGYTF.